Listed here are 19 T cell receptor beta chains from one sample, sequenced in a study of CD8 T cells in Susac syndrome. Random hexamers were used to reverse transcribe 0.5 to 1 ug of RNA. TCRdb redid the calling of the immunoSEQ multiplex PCR reads with MiXCR, one entry per CDR3 protein. The table lists approximately 150,000 distinct CDR3 sequences, approximately 94% of them singletons, with 0.065% to 0.1% in the top ten. What was sequenced was CD4+ T cells from PBMCs. The receptors derive from a human donor in good health.

This clonotype is a singleton in its sample. The chain links TRBV7-9 to TRBJ1-5; TRBD1 might be the D (5 bases). Per the germline V gene, CDR1 is SEHNR and CDR2 is FQNEAQ (reference sequence). The CDR3 is 13 amino acids. Trimming pared 5 bases from V and 7 bases from J, leaving 12 bases between. CDR3 sequence: CASSPGGEQPQHF. CDR3 DNA sequence: TGTGCCAGCAGCCCGGGAGGGGAACAGCCCCAGCATTTT. Filled out from reference TRBV7-9 and TRBJ1-5, the complete variable domain reads DTGVSQNPRHKITKRGQNVTFRCDPISEHNRLYWYRQTLGQGPEFLTYFQNEAQLEKSRLLSDRFSAERPKGSFSTLEIQRTEQGDSAMYLCASSPGGEQPQHFGDGTRLSIL.

This sequence joins TRBV3-1 and TRBJ2-7; D gene unclear. Germline values: CDR1 LGHDT, CDR2 YNNKEL (reference sequence). Trimming removed 4 bases from V and 4 bases from J, with 17 bases in between. The CDR3 contains 15 residues. CDR3 in amino acids: CASSPFGSQVYEQYF. The CDR3 DNA reads TGTGCCAGCAGCCCATTCGGCAGTCAGGTGTACGAGCAGTACTTC.

The chain has TRBV12-5 and TRBJ2-1; D is perhaps TRBD1 (5 bases). This CDR3 comprises 15 residues. Germline assignment: CDR1 LGHNT and CDR2 FRNRAP. V was clipped by 6 bases and J by 1 base, with 13 bases between them. CDR3 sequence reads: CASGVEGVSYNEQFF. The CDR3 coding sequence is TGTGCTAGTGGGGTGGAAGGGGTTTCCTACAATGAGCAGTTCTTC.

The CDR3 nucleotides read TGTGCCACCAGTGCCCCTGGAGGTCACAATGAGCAGTTCTTC. Amino acid sequence: CATSAPGGHNEQFF. This sequence joins TRBV24-1 and TRBJ2-1, with D perhaps TRBD2 (5 bases). V lost 5 bases to trimming and J lost 5 bases, with 12 bases between them. The germline CDR1 and CDR2 sequences are KGHDR and SFDVKD. The CDR3 totals 14 residues.

V is TRBV19 and J is TRBJ1-5; D unresolved. The CDR3 extends over 14 amino acids. The ends were cut back, 8 bases at V and 1 base at J, with 12 bases in the middle. From germline, CDR1 is LNHDA and CDR2 SQIVND (reference sequence). The CDR3, as DNA: TGTGCCAGTGATGATGGTTGGAGCAATCAGCCCCAGCATTTT. It codes for CASDDGWSNQPQHF.

The chain couples TRBV7-9 to TRBJ2-1; TRBD2 agrees at 10 bases. Trimming at V came to 3 bases and at J to 8 bases, leaving 7 bases not matched to a gene. CDR1 and CDR2 (germline): SEHNR, FQNEAQ (reference sequence). CDR3 length equals 15 residues. CDR3 DNA: TGTGCCAGCAGCTTTGGGACTAGCGTCTTGGATGAGCAGTTCTTC. This encodes CASSFGTSVLDEQFF. The full variable domain, rest sourced from reference TRBV7-9 and TRBJ2-1, is DTGVSQNPRHKITKRGQNVTFRCDPISEHNRLYWYRQTLGQGPEFLTYFQNEAQLEKSRLLSDRFSAERPKGSFSTLEIQRTEQGDSAMYLCASSFGTSVLDEQFFGPGTRLTVL.

V gene TRBV7-2 combines with J gene TRBJ1-2; TRBD1 agrees at 7 bases. Trimming cost V 5 bases and J 0 bases; bases outside gene matches: 3. Per the germline V gene, CDR1 is SGHTA and CDR2 is FQGNSA. This CDR3 contains 14 residues. The CDR3 reads CASSPQGANYGYTF. The CDR3, as DNA: TGTGCCAGCAGCCCCCAGGGGGCTAACTATGGCTACACCTTC.

The chain recombines TRBV11-2 with TRBJ2-3, with D perhaps being TRBD1 or TRBD2 (5 bases each). This CDR3 has 16 amino acids. V lost 3 bases, J lost 1 base, and 14 bases lay in between. CDR1 and CDR2 (germline): SGHAT, FQNNGV. In DNA, the CDR3 is TGTGCCAGCAGCTTCGGGGCCAGCGGCGGCACAGATACGCAGTATTTT. Translating it yields CASSFGASGGTDTQYF.

The chain joins TRBV24-1 to TRBJ2-3; a weak D match, TRBD2 (6 bases). Trimming removed 4 bases at V and 4 bases at J, with 14 bases between. The length of the CDR3 is 15 residues. Per germline, CDR1 KGHDR and CDR2 SFDVKD. CDR3 amino acids: CATSDPGGEPDTQYF. CDR3 coding DNA: TGTGCCACCAGTGACCCCGGAGGGGAGCCAGATACGCAGTATTTT.

The chain links TRBV20-1 to TRBJ1-1; tentatively, D is TRBD1 (6 bases). CDR1 is DFQATT, CDR2 SNEGSKA, per germline (reference sequence). V lost 3 bases to trimming and J lost 1 base, with 6 bases between them. CDR3 length equals 12 residues. The CDR3 sequence is CSARTGNTEAFF. In DNA, the CDR3 is TGCAGTGCTAGGACAGGGAACACTGAAGCTTTCTTT.

The chain is built from TRBV20-1 and TRBJ2-7, with D perhaps matching TRBD1 (6 bases). The V gene lost 5 bases and the J gene lost 5 bases, with 16 bases spanning the gap. The CDR3 is made up of 13 amino acids. CDR1 DFQATT and CDR2 SNEGSKA come from the germline V gene (reference sequence). This CDR3 reads CSAGEGVRHEQYF. As DNA, the CDR3 is TGCAGTGCTGGCGAGGGGGTAAGACACGAGCAGTACTTC.

This chain joins TRBV6-6 and TRBJ1-4, with 8 bases aligning to TRBD1. This CDR3 has 14 residues. V was pared by 0 bases and J by 8 bases, with 2 bases of the junction left unmatched. Germline CDR1 reads MNHNY; CDR2 reads SVGAGI (reference sequence). CDR3 sequence (DNA): TGTGCCAGCAGTTACTCGGGGGACAGGGAAAAACTGTTTTTT. Translated: CASSYSGDREKLFF.

V usage is TRBV27 and J usage is TRBJ1-4, with 7 bases that match TRBD1. With V trimmed by 8 bases and J by 3 bases, 9 bases remained unmatched. This CDR3 has 15 residues. Germline V gene lookup returns CDR1 MNHEY and CDR2 SMNVEV (reference sequence). The CDR3 region has the DNA TGTGCCAGCGGGCGACCGGGACAGCCTAATGAAAAACTGTTTTTT. Its translation: CASGRPGQPNEKLFF.

V is TRBV5-1 and J is TRBJ2-3, with TRBD2 identical over 11 bases. The CDR3 has 20 residues. The junction had 16 bases not matched to a gene; V was cut back by 4 bases and J by 0 bases. The germline CDR1 and CDR2 sequences are SGHRS and YFSETQ. The CDR3 DNA follows: TGCGCCAGCAGCACCCTCTGGACTAGCGGGCGCCTTGGTAGCACAGATACGCAGTATTTT. Translated, it gives CASSTLWTSGRLGSTDTQYF.

This chain joins TRBV6-5 and TRBJ2-7; D uncertain. The CDR3 has 11 residues. The V end was cut by 8 bases, the J end by 7 bases, with 12 bases between. Looked up from germline, CDR1 is MNHEY and CDR2 is SVGAGI. CDR3 DNA sequence: TGTGCCAGCCAAACGACCGGGGAGCAGTACTTC. Translation: CASQTTGEQYF.

V and J are TRBV4-1 and TRBJ2-1; D could derive from TRBD1 or TRBD2 (6 bases each). Germline V lookup: CDR1 MGHRA, CDR2 YSYEKL. The CDR3 contains 15 residues. The V gene lost 2 bases and the J gene lost 7 bases, with 15 bases spanning the gap. The CDR3 here is CASSQMGGAKNEQFF. The CDR3 DNA is TGCGCCAGCAGCCAAATGGGGGGCGCAAAGAATGAGCAGTTCTTC.

The rearrangement uses TRBV15 and TRBJ2-3, with 8 nucleotides matching TRBD2. The CDR3 length is 14 residues. Trimming removed 5 bases from V and 4 bases from J; junction bases left unmatched: 5. Germline V CDR1 and CDR2: LNHNV, YYDKDF (reference sequence). This CDR3 is CATSQSGSADTQYF. CDR3 DNA: TGTGCCACCAGCCAGAGCGGGAGCGCAGATACGCAGTATTTT.

The chain combines TRBV10-3 with TRBJ2-7; 11 positions agree with TRBD1. J was trimmed by 4 bases and V by 4 bases; bases with no gene match: 12. The germline V gene has CDR1 ENHRY and CDR2 SYGVKD. The CDR3 totals 17 residues. CDR3: CAISASSGTGGDYEQYF. The CDR3 DNA reads as TGTGCCATCAGTGCGTCGAGCGGGACAGGGGGGGATTACGAGCAGTACTTC.

The rearrangement links TRBV5-1 to TRBJ1-1, with a weak D call TRBD1 (6 bases). Germline V gene sequence: CDR1 SGHRS, CDR2 YFSETQ. The CDR3 extends over 13 amino acids. V was clipped by 4 bases and J by 7 bases, with 14 bases between them. CDR3 in DNA: TGCGCCAGCAGCACTGGGACAACTAATGAAGCTTTCTTT. Translating gives CASSTGTTNEAFF.